Each of the 20 T cell receptor beta chains below was sequenced from the same sample in a study of CD8 T cells in ankylosing spondylitis. TCRdb independently ran MiXCR on the 5' RACE reads; one entry per CDR3 protein. The sample has about 130,000 distinct CDR3 sequences, approximately 10% seen once. Sequenced sample: blood, either unsorted or a sorted T cell fraction (not recorded which). These TCRs come from a male donor with ankylosing spondylitis or in good health (not recorded which).

In this sample, this clonotype turned up a few times. The genes are TRBV6-5 and TRBJ2-3; TRBD2 is a possible D gene (5 bases). V dropped 2 bases and J dropped 1 base, with 13 bases sitting between them. The CDR3 consists of 16 residues. CDR1 MNHEY and CDR2 SVGAGI come from the germline V gene. The CDR3 spells CASSYPGNSGTDTQYF. The CDR3 nucleotides are TGTGCCAGCAGTTACCCGGGGAATAGCGGCACAGATACGCAGTATTTT.

This clonotype has at least ten counts. The J gene is TRBJ2-2, the V gene TRBV24-1; either TRBD1 or TRBD2 may supply D (5 bases each). Germline V gives CDR1 KGHDR, CDR2 SFDVKD. V dropped 4 bases and J dropped 5 bases, with 13 bases sitting between them. The CDR3 is 15 residues long. In DNA form, the CDR3 reads TGTGCCACCAGTGACTCCGGGACGACGACCGGGGAGCTGTTTTTT. Encoded protein: CATSDSGTTTGELFF.

This clonotype turned up a few times. The DNA for the CDR3 is TGTGCCAGCAGCTCCAGGCTTGGGGCGGACCAAGAGACCCAGTACTTC. This sequence encodes CASSSRLGADQETQYF. V is TRBV7-3 and J is TRBJ2-5; maybe TRBD1 (5 bases). CDR3 length: 16 amino acids. V was pared by 4 bases and J by 0 bases, with 15 bases between. Germline CDR1 is SGHTA and CDR2 is FQGTGA. The full variable domain, rest sourced from reference TRBV7-3 and TRBJ2-5, is GAGVSQTPSNKVTEKGKYVELRCDPISGHTALYWYRQSLGQGPEFLIYFQGTGAADDSGLPNDRFFAVRPEGSVSTLKIQRTERGDSAVYLCASSSRLGADQETQYFGPGTRLLVL.

This clonotype was observed many times. The chain recombines TRBV20-1 with TRBJ2-7, with TRBD2 identical over 9 bases. The germline V gene has CDR1 DFQATT and CDR2 SNEGSKA (reference sequence). The CDR3 runs to 14 residues. V shed 3 bases, J shed 3 bases, and the junction held 6 bases outside the gene matches. The CDR3 bases are TGCAGTGCTAGTTCTAGCGGGAACTACTACGAGCAGTACTTC. Translated, it gives CSASSSGNYYEQYF.

This clonotype was counted at least ten times. The V gene is TRBV20-1, the J gene TRBJ2-5; TRBD2 aligns across 7 bases. The CDR3 runs 11 residues. J gave up 2 bases and V 6 bases, and 0 bases lay outside the gene matches. Germline V gives CDR1 DFQATT, CDR2 SNEGSKA (reference sequence). The chain's CDR3 is CSAREQETQYF. The CDR3 DNA is TGCAGTGCGCGGGAGCAAGAGACCCAGTACTTC.

This clonotype has just a few counts. This sequence joins TRBV6-5 and TRBJ2-1; D might be TRBD1 (6 bases). The CDR3 length is 16 residues. Trimming took off 4 bases at V and 7 bases at J, with 20 bases between the two ends. From germline, CDR1 is MNHEY and CDR2 SVGAGI. The CDR3 sequence is CASSWGRGGRKNEQFF. Written as DNA, the CDR3 is TGTGCCAGCAGTTGGGGAAGAGGGGGAAGAAAGAATGAGCAGTTCTTC.

This clonotype was counted at least ten times. V usage is TRBV7-2 and J usage is TRBJ1-2; 8 positions agree with TRBD1. This CDR3 is 15 amino acids long. CDR1 SGHTA and CDR2 FQGNSA come from the germline V gene. J gave up 3 bases and V 5 bases, and 8 bases lay outside the gene matches. CDR3 nucleotides: TGTGCCAGCAGCCGGGGACAGGTGGGGGACTATGGCTACACCTTC. This gives the protein CASSRGQVGDYGYTF.

The sample holds a few counts of this clonotype. The CDR3 DNA is TGTGCCAGCAGTTACTCCTACGGACTAGCGGGACGAAACATTCAGTACTTC. Encoded protein: CASSYSYGLAGRNIQYF. The chain is built from TRBV6-2 or TRBV6-3 and TRBJ2-4; 12 positions agree with TRBD2. This CDR3 comprises 17 residues. The trim removed 0 bases at V and 6 bases at J, leaving 6 bases unmatched. CDR1 and CDR2 from the germline V gene are MNHEY and SVGEGT.

This clonotype was seen at least ten times. The rearrangement joins TRBV12-3 or TRBV12-4 to TRBJ2-1; 9 bases fit TRBD2. This CDR3 region has 15 residues. V lost 6 bases to trimming and J lost 3 bases; unmatched junction nucleotides: 6. The CDR3 sequence: CASSRQLAGYNEQFF. CDR3 bases: TGTGCCAGCAGCCGACAACTAGCGGGCTACAATGAGCAGTTCTTC.

This clonotype turned up a few times. The chain couples TRBV7-2 to TRBJ2-5; 7 nucleotides line up with TRBD2. This CDR3 has 15 amino acids. Unmatched junction bases numbered 6, after V lost 3 bases and J lost 2 bases. Germline CDR1 reads SGHTA; CDR2 reads FQGNSA. The CDR3 DNA sequence: TGTGCCAGCAGCTTTAATGCGGGAGAGCAAGAGACCCAGTACTTC. This translates into CASSFNAGEQETQYF.

This clonotype was seen many times. CDR3 amino acids: CASSFRTGGINTDTQYF. The CDR3 region has the DNA TGTGCCAGCAGCTTCCGGACAGGGGGAATTAATACAGATACGCAGTATTTT. V gene TRBV11-2 combines with J gene TRBJ2-3; TRBD1 aligns across 10 bases. Trimming removed 3 bases from V and 3 bases from J; junction bases left unmatched: 9. CDR3 length: 17 amino acids. Germline CDR1 SGHAT, CDR2 FQNNGV.

This clonotype was seen many times. CDR3 nucleotides: TGCGCCAGCAGCTTGGTTGGGGGTGGCTACGAGCAGTACTTC. It is translated as CASSLVGGGYEQYF. The chain joins TRBV5-1 to TRBJ2-7; the D gene could be TRBD1 or TRBD2 (5 bases each). Germline-derived CDR1 and CDR2 are SGHRS and YFSETQ. This CDR3 has 14 residues. V gave up 0 bases and J gave up 3 bases, with 10 bases separating them. The variable domain in full, with the rest retrieved from reference TRBV5-1 and TRBJ2-7, is KAGVTQTPRYLIKTRGQQVTLSCSPISGHRSVSWYQQTPGQGLQFLFEYFSETQRNKGNFPGRFSGRQFSNSRSEMNVSTLELGDSALYLCASSLVGGGYEQYFGPGTRLTVT.

A few counts support this clonotype. The chain employs TRBV29-1 and TRBJ1-1; TRBD1 aligns across 9 bases. The CDR3 covers 13 residues. V dropped 5 bases and J dropped 11; count of bases not matched to a gene: 12. CDR1 and CDR2 from the germline V gene are SQVTM and ANQGSEA. In DNA, the CDR3 is TGCAGCGTTACGGGACAGGGTAACGGTCGGGCTTTCTTT. Its protein is CSVTGQGNGRAFF.

The gene calls are TRBV7-9 and TRBJ2-1; no definite D call. V dropped 2 bases and J dropped 5 bases, with 13 bases sitting between them. The V gene's germline CDR1 is SEHNR and CDR2 FQNEAQ (reference sequence). This CDR3 has 15 amino acids. The CDR3 is CASSLFEGHNNEQFF. CDR3 nucleotides: TGTGCCAGCAGCTTATTCGAAGGTCACAACAATGAGCAGTTCTTC. The full variable domain, its missing parts supplied by reference TRBV7-9 and TRBJ2-1, is DTGVSQNPRHKITKRGQNVTFRCDPISEHNRLYWYRQTLGQGPEFLTYFQNEAQLEKSRLLSDRFSAERPKGSFSTLEIQRTEQGDSAMYLCASSLFEGHNNEQFFGPGTRLTVL.

This chain joins TRBV24-1 and TRBJ2-1; maybe TRBD2 (6 bases). Trimming removed 2 bases at V and 4 bases at J, with 14 bases between. This CDR3 is built from 16 residues. Germline V gives CDR1 KGHDR, CDR2 SFDVKD. The CDR3 DNA reads as TGTGCCACCAGTGATTCCAAGTGGGGGGTGTACAATGAGCAGTTCTTC. Translation gives CATSDSKWGVYNEQFF.

This clonotype occurred many times. V usage is TRBV7-9 and J usage is TRBJ2-7; 12 nucleotides agree with TRBD2. Germline CDR1 SEHNR, CDR2 FQNEAQ (reference sequence). Losses at the gene ends were 3 bases for V and 4 bases for J; bases not matched to a gene: 4. CDR3 length: 15 residues. The CDR3 region is CASSLTSGRTYEQYF. The CDR3 nucleotides read TGTGCCAGCAGCTTGACTAGCGGGAGAACTTACGAGCAGTACTTC.

The chain couples TRBV5-1 to TRBJ1-1; D gene unclear. V gave up 4 bases and J gave up 0 bases, with 7 bases separating them. Germline values: CDR1 SGHRS, CDR2 YFSETQ. The CDR3 totals 13 residues. The CDR3 sequence: CASSLDLNTEAFF. The CDR3 coding sequence is TGCGCCAGCAGCCTCGATCTGAACACTGAAGCTTTCTTT.

This clonotype was seen ten or more times. This chain uses TRBV5-1 with TRBJ2-3; D possibly matches TRBD1 or TRBD2 (5 bases each). V was shortened by 4 bases and J by 3 bases, with 18 bases between the two germline ends. The CDR3 runs to 16 residues. The germline CDR1 and CDR2 sequences are SGHRS and YFSETQ. DNA for the CDR3: TGCGCCAGCAGCCCACGGACAAGCCGAGGGACAGATACGCAGTATTTT. It encodes CASSPRTSRGTDTQYF.

V usage is TRBV7-9 and J usage is TRBJ2-1, with 13 bases aligning to TRBD2. Unmatched junction bases numbered 13, after V lost 7 bases and J lost 7 bases. CDR1 is SEHNR and CDR2 is FQNEAQ in the germline V gene (reference sequence). The CDR3 contains 17 residues. Here the CDR3 reads CASILAAGTSGKNEQFF. CDR3 DNA sequence: TGTGCCAGCATCCTGGCTGCCGGGACTAGCGGGAAAAATGAGCAGTTCTTC.

Many counts were recorded for this clonotype. The chain has TRBV4-3 and TRBJ1-4, with TRBD1 matching 10 bases. Looked up from germline, CDR1 is LGHNA and CDR2 is YSLEER. The length of the CDR3 is 14 residues. Trimming removed 4 bases from V and 8 bases from J; junction bases left unmatched: 4. In DNA form, the CDR3 reads TGCGCCAGCAGCCGCGACAGGGGGCTGGAAAAACTGTTTTTT. It translates to CASSRDRGLEKLFF.